The T cell receptor (beta chain) described here comes from a study of OX40 agonist ivuxolimab in advanced cancers. Germline V gives CDR1 SGHRS, CDR2 YFSETQ. CDR3 length equals 17 residues. Deletions cut 0 bases from V and 1 base from J, with 14 bases between. The method was immunoSEQ multiplex PCR; TCRdb's version includes in-frame clones alone and lacks a portion of them. The sample lists some 80,000 clones; about 86% were seen once. This receptor was obtained from an adult with an advanced solid tumor such as melanoma, head and neck, liver or kidney cancer. The chain has TRBV5-1 and TRBJ1-3; D gene uncertain. This specimen consisted of CD4+ or CD8+ T cells sorted from blood, obtained in a trial of the OX40 agonist ivuxolimab. The CDR3 sequence: CASSLGPGMTSGNTIYF. As DNA, the CDR3 is TGCGCCAGCAGCTTGGGTCCGGGCATGACGTCTGGAAACACCATATATTTT. Looking up the rest from reference TRBV5-1 and TRBJ1-3 gives the full variable domain: KAGVTQTPRYLIKTRGQQVTLSCSPISGHRSVSWYQQTPGQGLQFLFEYFSETQRNKGNFPGRFSGRQFSNSRSEMNVSTLELGDSALYLCASSLGPGMTSGNTIYFGEGSWLTVV.